This TCR beta chain was captured in a study of long-term antiretroviral therapy in people with HIV. CDR1 SEHNR and CDR2 FQNEAQ come from the germline V gene (reference sequence). The CDR3 has 15 amino acids. Between the trimmed V and J ends, which lost 5 bases and 1 base, there was a span of 12 bases. Samples were assayed with immunoSEQ v3.0 at survey level. The sequencing target was 40,000-50,000 T-cell genomes per sample. Some clones are missing from TCRdb's copy, which holds only in-frame ones; the method was immunoSEQ multiplex PCR. This sample has about 27,000 clones, with 70% to 90% found just once. Concerning this clone: What it binds is not known.

Overall study results and limits: Controls had broader CDR3 length ranges than HIV repertoires did. Pre-ART-expanded clones dominated the repertoire at all time points. Investigators report no available data on ART adherence, viral resistance or therapy changes.

The chain carries TRBV7-9 and TRBJ2-4; D is uncertain. The receptor was derived from a man between 35 and 55 years old with HIV. The source material was unsorted PBMCs, sampled 3 years after starting antiretroviral therapy. CDR3 sequence (DNA): TGTGCCAGCAGCCCCGCACAAGGGGCCAAAAACATTCAGTACTTC. Protein: CASSPAQGAKNIQYF.